The TCR beta chain under discussion was sequenced for a study of T cell responses to AZD1222 COVID-19 vaccine. This table comes from immunoSEQ multiplex PCR, and its TCRdb copy is limited to in-frame clones, with some not included. The sample lists about 100,000 clones; about 87% were seen once. The clonotype originates from an adult in good health. Material: peripheral blood, obtained on day 0 of AZD1222 vaccination.

The CDR3, as DNA: TGTGCCAGCAGCCGTGGACAGTTCTACGAGCAGTACTTC. Translation gives CASSRGQFYEQYF. The rearrangement joins TRBV7-9 to TRBJ2-7; D perhaps matches TRBD1 (6 bases). CDR1 SEHNR and CDR2 FQNEAQ come from the germline V gene (reference sequence). The CDR3 length is 13 residues. The V and J ends lost 5 bases and 3 bases respectively, with 11 bases between them.